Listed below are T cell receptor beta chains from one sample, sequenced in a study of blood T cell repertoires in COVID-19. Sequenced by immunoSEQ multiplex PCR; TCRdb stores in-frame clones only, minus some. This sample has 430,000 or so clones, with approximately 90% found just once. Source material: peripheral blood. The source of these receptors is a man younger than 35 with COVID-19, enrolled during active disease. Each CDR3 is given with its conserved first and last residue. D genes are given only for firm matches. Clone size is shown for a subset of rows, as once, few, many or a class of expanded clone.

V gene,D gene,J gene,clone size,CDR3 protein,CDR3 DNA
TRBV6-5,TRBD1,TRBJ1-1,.,CASSLRDRVGPEAFF,TGTGCCAGCAGTCTTCGGGACAGGGTGGGGCCTGAAGCTTTCTTT
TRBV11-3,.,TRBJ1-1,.,CASSLGENTEAFF,TGTGCCAGCAGCTTAGGAGAGAACACTGAAGCTTTCTTT
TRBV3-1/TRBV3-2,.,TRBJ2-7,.,CASSRLDSTEQYF,TGTGCCAGCAGCCGACTGGACAGCACCGAGCAGTACTTC
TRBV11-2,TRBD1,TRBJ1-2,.,CASSPRDRDNYGYTF,TGTGCCAGCAGCCCCCGGGACAGGGATAACTATGGCTACACCTTC
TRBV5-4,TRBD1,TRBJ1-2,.,CASSYDRGSYGYTF,TGTGCCAGCAGTTACGACAGGGGGAGCTATGGCTACACCTTC
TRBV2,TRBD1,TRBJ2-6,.,CASSLQGMASGANVLTF,TGTGCCAGCAGCCTACAGGGGATGGCCTCTGGGGCCAACGTCCTGACTTTC
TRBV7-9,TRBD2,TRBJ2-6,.,CASSEAGGPYGANVLTF,TGTGCCAGCAGCGAAGCGGGGGGGCCTTATGGGGCCAACGTCCTGACTTTC
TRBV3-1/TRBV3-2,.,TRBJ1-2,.,CASSESLFGYTF,TGTGCCAGCAGCGAAAGCTTATTTGGCTACACCTTC
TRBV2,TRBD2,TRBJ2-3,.,CASSRLAGPVADTQYF,TGTGCCAGCAGTAGACTAGCGGGGCCCGTAGCAGATACGCAGTATTTT
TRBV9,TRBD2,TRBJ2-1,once,CASTPRLLAGGNEQFF,TGTGCCAGCACCCCCCGTCTACTAGCGGGCGGTAATGAGCAGTTCTTC
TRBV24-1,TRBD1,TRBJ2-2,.,CATSDPAGTDKGELFF,TGTGCCACCAGTGACCCAGCCGGGACAGATAAGGGGGAGCTGTTTTTT
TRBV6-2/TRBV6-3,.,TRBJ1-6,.,CASTPSGLGVSSPLHF,TGTGCCAGCACCCCTAGCGGGCTGGGGGTAAGCTCACCCCTCCACTTT
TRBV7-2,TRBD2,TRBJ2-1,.,CASSPSGRFRNEQFF,TGTGCCAGCAGCCCTAGCGGGAGGTTCCGCAATGAGCAGTTCTTC
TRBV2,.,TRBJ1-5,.,CASRGRQGPVKGNQPQHF,TGTGCCAGCAGGGGAAGGCAGGGCCCAGTAAAGGGCAATCAGCCCCAGCATTTT
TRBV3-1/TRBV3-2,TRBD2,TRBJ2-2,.,CASSQDGRGNPGELFF,TGTGCCAGCAGCCAAGATGGGAGGGGAAATCCCGGGGAGCTGTTTTTT
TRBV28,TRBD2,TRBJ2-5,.,CASSLVGREEKETQYF,TGTGCCAGCAGTTTAGTAGGGCGGGAGGAAAAAGAGACCCAGTACTTC
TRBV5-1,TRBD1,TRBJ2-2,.,CASATRQGTTGELFF,TGCGCCAGCGCCACGCGACAGGGGACCACCGGGGAGCTGTTTTTT
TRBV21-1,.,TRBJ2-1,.,CASSKRMDRGGSEQFF,TGTGCCAGCAGCAAAAGGATGGACAGGGGGGGAAGTGAGCAGTTCTTC
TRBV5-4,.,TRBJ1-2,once,CASSLFPLDRSYGYTF,TGTGCCAGCAGCCTATTCCCCCTAGACAGGAGCTATGGCTACACCTTC
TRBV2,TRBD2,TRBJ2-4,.,CASITGGAKNIQYF,TGTGCCAGCATCACCGGGGGGGCCAAAAACATTCAGTACTTC
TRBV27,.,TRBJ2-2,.,CASATEYTGELFF,TGTGCCAGCGCGACGGAGTACACCGGGGAGCTGTTTTTT
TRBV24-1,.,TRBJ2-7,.,CATSEYGYEQYF,TGTGCCACCAGTGAATACGGCTACGAGCAGTACTTC
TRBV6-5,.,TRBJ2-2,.,CASSSTANTGELFF,TGTGCCAGCAGTTCGACAGCGAACACCGGGGAGCTGTTTTTT
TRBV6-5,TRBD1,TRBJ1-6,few,CASRTDRGVDSPLHF,TGTGCCAGCCGGACCGACAGGGGGGTGGATTCACCCCTCCACTTT
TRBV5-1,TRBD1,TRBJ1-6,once,CASSSGRQGHNSPLHF,TGCGCCAGCAGCTCGGGGCGACAGGGACATAATTCACCCCTCCACTTT
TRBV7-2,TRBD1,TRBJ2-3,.,CASSPRDRDTQYF,TGTGCCAGCAGCCCTCGGGACAGAGATACGCAGTATTTT
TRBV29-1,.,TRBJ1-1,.,CSVGFSSEAFF,TGCAGCGTTGGGTTTAGTTCAGAAGCTTTCTTT
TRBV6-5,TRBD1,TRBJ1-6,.,CASRTGTGSNSPLHF,TGTGCCAGCAGAACCGGGACAGGGTCTAATTCACCCCTCCACTTT
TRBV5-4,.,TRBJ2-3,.,CASSRSTTSGTDTQYF,TGTGCCAGCAGCCGCTCGACTACGTCTGGCACAGATACGCAGTATTTT
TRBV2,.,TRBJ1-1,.,CASSAPGMNTEAFF,TGTGCCAGCAGTGCCCCAGGGATGAACACTGAAGCTTTCTTT
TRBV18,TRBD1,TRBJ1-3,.,CASSPLGDRGSSGNTIYF,TGTGCCAGCTCACCACTTGGGGACAGGGGGAGCTCTGGAAACACCATATATTTT
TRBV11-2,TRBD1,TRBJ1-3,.,CASSFGTGGSGNTIYF,TGTGCCAGCAGTTTCGGGACAGGGGGCTCTGGAAACACCATATATTTT
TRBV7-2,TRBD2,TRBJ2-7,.,CASSLEMTSGVYEQYF,TGTGCCAGCAGCTTGGAAATGACTAGCGGGGTATACGAGCAGTACTTC
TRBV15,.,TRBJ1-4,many,CATSRDQGLEWEKLFF,TGTGCCACCAGCAGAGATCAGGGGCTCGAATGGGAAAAACTGTTTTTT
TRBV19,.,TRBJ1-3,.,CASSIGGLGNTIYF,TGTGCCAGTAGTATCGGAGGGTTGGGAAACACCATATATTTT
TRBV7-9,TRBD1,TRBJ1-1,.,CASSPIGDRGTEAFF,TGTGCCAGCAGCCCAATAGGTGACAGGGGTACTGAAGCTTTCTTT
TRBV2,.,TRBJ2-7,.,CASSEARDKYEQYF,TGTGCCAGCAGTGAAGCGCGGGATAAGTACGAGCAGTACTTC
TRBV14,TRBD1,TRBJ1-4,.,CASSQKGQFNEKLFF,TGTGCCAGCAGCCAAAAGGGACAGTTTAATGAAAAACTGTTTTTT
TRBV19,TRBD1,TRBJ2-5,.,CASSMDRVGTQYF,TGTGCCAGTAGTATGGACAGGGTTGGGACCCAGTACTTC
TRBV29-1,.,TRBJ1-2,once,CSVDKALAAYGYTF,TGCAGCGTTGATAAAGCCCTCGCGGCCTATGGCTACACCTTC
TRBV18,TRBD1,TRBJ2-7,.,CASSPGGQGSHEQYF,TGTGCCAGCTCACCAGGGGGACAGGGTTCCCACGAGCAGTACTTC
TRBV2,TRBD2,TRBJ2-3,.,CASSEGGTDTQYF,TGTGCCAGCAGTGAGGGAGGGACAGATACGCAGTATTTT
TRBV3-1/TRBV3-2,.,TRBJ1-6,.,CASSQNQVKNSPLHF,TGTGCCAGCAGCCAAAATCAGGTTAAGAATTCACCCCTCCACTTT
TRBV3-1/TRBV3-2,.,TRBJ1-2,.,CASSQDPQGHYGYTF,TGTGCCAGCAGCCAAGACCCACAGGGTCACTATGGCTACACCTTC